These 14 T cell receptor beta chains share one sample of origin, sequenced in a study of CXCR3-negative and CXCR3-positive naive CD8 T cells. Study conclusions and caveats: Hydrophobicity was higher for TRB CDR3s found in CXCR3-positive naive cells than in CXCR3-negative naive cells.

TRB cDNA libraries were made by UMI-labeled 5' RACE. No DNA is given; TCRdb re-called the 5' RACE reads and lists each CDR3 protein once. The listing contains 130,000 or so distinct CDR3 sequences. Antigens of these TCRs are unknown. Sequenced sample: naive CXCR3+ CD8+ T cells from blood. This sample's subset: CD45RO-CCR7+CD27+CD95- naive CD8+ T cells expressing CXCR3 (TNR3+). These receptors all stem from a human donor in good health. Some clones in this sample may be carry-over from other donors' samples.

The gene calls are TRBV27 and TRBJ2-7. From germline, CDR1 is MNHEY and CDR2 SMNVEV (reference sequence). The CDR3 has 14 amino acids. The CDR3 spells CASSLSAGSYEQYF.

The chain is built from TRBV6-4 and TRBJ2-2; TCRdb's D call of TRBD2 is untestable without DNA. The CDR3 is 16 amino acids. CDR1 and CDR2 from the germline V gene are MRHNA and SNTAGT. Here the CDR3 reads CASSGFGQGHTGELFF.

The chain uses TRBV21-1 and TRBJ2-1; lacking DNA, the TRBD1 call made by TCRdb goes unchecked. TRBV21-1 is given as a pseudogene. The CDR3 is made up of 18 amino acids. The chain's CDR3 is CASSPPPGTGSGSNEQFF.

The CDR3: CASRHTGGTYEQYF. The chain is built from TRBV6-5 and TRBJ2-7. The CDR3 length is 14 residues. Looked up from germline, CDR1 is MNHEY and CDR2 is SVGAGI.

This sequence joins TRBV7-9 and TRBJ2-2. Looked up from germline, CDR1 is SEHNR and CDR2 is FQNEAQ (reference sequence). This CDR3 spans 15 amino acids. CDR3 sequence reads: CASSLAGEGTGELFF.

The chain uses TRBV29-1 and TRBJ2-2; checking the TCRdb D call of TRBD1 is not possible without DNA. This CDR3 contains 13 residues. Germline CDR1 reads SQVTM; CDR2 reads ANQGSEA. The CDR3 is CSVGQGEAGELFF.

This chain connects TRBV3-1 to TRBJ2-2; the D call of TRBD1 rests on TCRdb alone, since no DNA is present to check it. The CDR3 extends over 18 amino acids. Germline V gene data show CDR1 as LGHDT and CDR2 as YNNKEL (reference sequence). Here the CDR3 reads CASSQDGEQGISTGELFF.

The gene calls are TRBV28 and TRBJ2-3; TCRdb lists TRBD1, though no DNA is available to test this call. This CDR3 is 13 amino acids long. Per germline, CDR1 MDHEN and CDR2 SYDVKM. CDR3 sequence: CASSHRGSDTQYF.

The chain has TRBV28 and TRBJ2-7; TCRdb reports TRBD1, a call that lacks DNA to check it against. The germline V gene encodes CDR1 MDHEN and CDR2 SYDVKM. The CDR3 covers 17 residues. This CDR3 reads CASSFPETSPFLYEQYF.

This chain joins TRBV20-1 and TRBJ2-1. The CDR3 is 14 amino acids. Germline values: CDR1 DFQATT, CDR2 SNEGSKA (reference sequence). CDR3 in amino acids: CSARALSSYNEQFF.

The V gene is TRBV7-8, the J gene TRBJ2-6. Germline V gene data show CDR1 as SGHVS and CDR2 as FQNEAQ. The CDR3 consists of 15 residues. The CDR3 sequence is CASSSTDSGANVLTF.

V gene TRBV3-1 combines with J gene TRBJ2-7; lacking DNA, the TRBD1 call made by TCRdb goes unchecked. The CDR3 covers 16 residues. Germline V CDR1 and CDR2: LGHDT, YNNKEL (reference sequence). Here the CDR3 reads CASSPHWGRNSYEQYF.

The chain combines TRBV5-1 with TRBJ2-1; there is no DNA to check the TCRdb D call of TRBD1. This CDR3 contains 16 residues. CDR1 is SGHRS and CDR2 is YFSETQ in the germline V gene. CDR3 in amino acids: CASSTGQGVRYNEQFF.

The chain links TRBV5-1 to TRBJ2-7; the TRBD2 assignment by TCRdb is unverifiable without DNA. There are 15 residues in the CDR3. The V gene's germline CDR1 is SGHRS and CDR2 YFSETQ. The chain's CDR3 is CASSFLAGVIDEQYF.